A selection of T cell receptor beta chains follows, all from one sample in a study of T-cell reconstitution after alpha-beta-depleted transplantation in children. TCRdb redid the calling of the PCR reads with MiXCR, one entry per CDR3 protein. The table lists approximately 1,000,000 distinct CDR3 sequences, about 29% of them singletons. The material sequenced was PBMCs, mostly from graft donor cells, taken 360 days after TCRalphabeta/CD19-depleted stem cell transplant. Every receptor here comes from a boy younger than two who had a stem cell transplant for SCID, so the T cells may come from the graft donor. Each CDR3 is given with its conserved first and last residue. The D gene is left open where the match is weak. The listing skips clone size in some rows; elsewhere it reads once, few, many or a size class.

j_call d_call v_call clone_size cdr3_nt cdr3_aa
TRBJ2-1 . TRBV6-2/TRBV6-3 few TGTGCCAGCAGTCACAGGCCTTTATCCCCTGAGCAGTTCTTC CASSHRPLSPEQFF
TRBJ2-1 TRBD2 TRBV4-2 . TGTGCCAGCAGCCAAGCGACTAGCGGGGTAGGTGAGCAGTTCTTC CASSQATSGVGEQFF
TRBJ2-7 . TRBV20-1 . TGCAGTGCTAGAGATCGGGGTGGAGGGACCACGCTGTACTTC CSARDRGGGTTLYF
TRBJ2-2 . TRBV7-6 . TGTGCCAGCAGCTCACCCCTGGCTAGGTACACCGGGGAGCTGTTTTTT CASSSPLARYTGELFF
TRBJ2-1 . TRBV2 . TGTGCCAGCACCGGAAAGGACAGAGAATCTAGTGAGCAGTTCTTC CASTGKDRESSEQFF
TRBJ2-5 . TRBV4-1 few TGCGCCAGCAGCCAAGTGTTGAGCCCGGAGGAGACCCAGTACTTC CASSQVLSPEETQYF
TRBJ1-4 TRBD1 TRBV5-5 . TGTGCCAGCAACAGGGGGGGTAGTAATGAAAAACTGTTTTTT CASNRGGSNEKLFF
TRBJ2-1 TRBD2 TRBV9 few TGTGCCAGCAGCGTAGTAGCGGGGGGCCCCTACAATGAGCAGTTCTTC CASSVVAGGPYNEQFF
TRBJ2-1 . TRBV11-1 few TGTGCCAGCAGCTTAAGCCTCACCTCCTACAATGAGCAGTTCTTC CASSLSLTSYNEQFF
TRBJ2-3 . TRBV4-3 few TGCGCCAGCAGCCAGAGGAGGGTTAGCACAGATACGCAGTATTTT CASSQRRVSTDTQYF